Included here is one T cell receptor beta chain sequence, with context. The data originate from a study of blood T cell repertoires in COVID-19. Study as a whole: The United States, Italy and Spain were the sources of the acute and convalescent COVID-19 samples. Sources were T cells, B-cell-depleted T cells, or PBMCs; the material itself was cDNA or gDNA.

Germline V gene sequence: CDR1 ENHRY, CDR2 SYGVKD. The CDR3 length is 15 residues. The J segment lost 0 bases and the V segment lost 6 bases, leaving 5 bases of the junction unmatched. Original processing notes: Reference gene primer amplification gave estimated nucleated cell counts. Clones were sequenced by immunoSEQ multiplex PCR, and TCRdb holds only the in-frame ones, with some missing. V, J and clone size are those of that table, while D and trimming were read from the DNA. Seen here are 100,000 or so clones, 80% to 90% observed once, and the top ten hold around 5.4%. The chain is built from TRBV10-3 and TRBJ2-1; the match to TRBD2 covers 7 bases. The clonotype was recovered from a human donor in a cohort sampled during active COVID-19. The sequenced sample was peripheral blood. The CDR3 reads CAIRGGTDSYNEQFF. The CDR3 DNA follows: TGTGCCATCAGGGGGGGGACTGACTCCTACAATGAGCAGTTCTTC.